Described below is a single T cell receptor (beta chain) sequence and its context. A junction boundary mismatches the germline segment, possibly from a read error. The data derive from a study of blood T cell repertoires in COVID-19. Whole-study context: Samples came from the United States, Italy and Spain, spanning acute and convalescent COVID-19.

The CDR3 sequence is 15 residues long. Per germline, CDR1 SSHAT and CDR2 FNYEAQ (reference sequence). Study processing details: Quantification of nucleated cells was approximated via reference gene primer amplification. Only in-frame clones appear in the TCRdb table, and some are missing; sequencing was by immunoSEQ multiplex PCR. V and J calls and clone size come straight from that table; D and trimming were deduced from the DNA. The sample holds approximately 230,000 clones, about nine tenths seen once. The material sequenced was PBMCs or T cells enriched from blood (not recorded which). The V and J genes are TRBV7-7 and TRBJ2-1; the match to TRBD1 covers 7 bases. This sequence originates from a woman aged 30 to 39 with acute COVID-19. Written as DNA, the CDR3 is TGTGCTAGCAGCTTGACAGGGTCTTCCTACAATGAGCAGTTCTTC. Protein product: CASSLTGSSYNEQFF.